This T cell receptor beta chain is drawn from a study of lymphopenia after photon versus proton radiotherapy. Study results and caveats: Post-nadir diversity loss with photons came from oligoclonal expansion, particularly CD8+ Temra cells. A bigger post-nadir fall in TCR diversity correlated inversely with survival time in deceased patients. Only patients who died were analyzed for survival; proton advantage is unproven.

Germline V CDR1 and CDR2: MNHEY, SVGAGI. The ends lost 8 bases at V and 1 base at J; junction bases unmatched: 5. This CDR3 region has 14 residues. Concerning this clone itself: What it binds is not known.

The protocol was immunoSEQ multiplex PCR, while the TCRdb copy is restricted to in-frame clones and leaves out a portion. The sample contains some 76,000 clones, less than 95% of which appear only once. The receptor's source is a woman between 40 and 50 years old with cholangiocarcinoma. This sample comprised peripheral blood, obtained from a patient treated with photon-based radiotherapy. The chain links TRBV6-5 to TRBJ2-3; the match to TRBD2 covers 8 bases. CDR3: CASGGRSGTDTQYF. Written as DNA, the CDR3 is TGTGCCAGCGGCGGGAGGTCGGGCACAGATACGCAGTATTTT.